There are many counts of the clone carrying this T cell receptor beta chain. Its antigen is still unknown. There were TCR beta CDR3 regions amplified from RNA transcripts. First-round RT-PCR with HTBI primers amplified the TCR CDR3 region. Each CDR3 protein gets one entry after TCRdb re-called the multiplex PCR reads with MiXCR. The table includes around 420,000 distinct CDR3 sequences, more than 15% detected once. This record comes from a study of T cells in Graves' hyperthyroidism and ophthalmopathy. Study observations and caveats: Among thyroid clonotypes expanded above 0.001, most also appeared in blood.

CDR1 and CDR2 from the germline V gene are MNHEY and SMNVEV (reference sequence). With 3 bases clipped from V and 8 bases from J, the junction kept 1 base outside the gene matches. The CDR3 is 13 residues long. Graves' hyperthyroidism is called stable when ophthalmopathy does not progress within 18 months. Aged 18 to 65, the patients had hyperthyroidism that was newly diagnosed and had lasted under 2 months. Diagnosis rested on symptoms, serum thyroxine and TRAb, thyroid ultrasound, and orbital computed tomography. The specimen was blood. The TCR comes from a woman under 30 with Graves' hyperthyroidism. This rearrangement joins TRBV27 to TRBJ1-6; 7 bases are shared with TRBD1. CDR3 protein: CASSLTGYSPLHF. The CDR3 DNA reads TGTGCCAGCAGTTTGACAGGGTATTCACCCCTCCACTTT.